This paragraph reports one TCR beta chain. Its antigen is still unknown. The data are from a study of T cells after yellow fever vaccination. Points from the study as a whole: The presence of abundant clonotypes contaminating from the bulk population was possible in FACS-sorted repertoires. Although most clonotypes did not, a small share appeared in both CD4 and CD8 compartments.

5'RACE template switching produced TCR cDNA carrying a universal primer site and UMIs. TCRdb reprocessed the 5' RACE reads with MiXCR, giving one entry per CDR3 protein. The table lists 450,000 to 550,000 distinct CDR3 sequences, around a fifth of them singletons, with 16% in the top ten. CDR1 and CDR2 (germline): DFQATT, SNEGSKA (reference sequence). Trimming took 5 bases from V and 1 from J; bases not matched to a gene: 4. The CDR3 has 14 amino acids. This specimen consisted of PBMCs, obtained less than 25 days after the first yellow fever vaccination. This TCR came from a man aged 18 to 29 who received the YFV17D yellow fever vaccine. This rearrangement joins TRBV20-1 to TRBJ2-3; 9 positions match TRBD2. This CDR3 reads CSAGSGGGTDTQYF. CDR3 bases: TGCAGTGCTGGTAGCGGGGGAGGCACAGATACGCAGTATTTT.